The present TCR beta chain was sequenced within a study of T cells in Graves' hyperthyroidism and ophthalmopathy. Amplified TCR beta CDR3 regions came from RNA transcripts. TCR CDR3 regions were first amplified by RT-PCR with HTBI primers. TCRdb reprocessed the multiplex PCR reads with MiXCR, giving one entry per CDR3 protein. Of some 460,000 distinct CDR3 sequences in the sample, approximately 15% were seen once. The V end was cut by 3 bases, the J end by 5 bases, with 8 bases between. The CDR3 consists of 13 residues. This clonotype was detected many times. The chain uses TRBV12-3 or TRBV12-4 and TRBJ2-1; no clear D. Material for sequencing was blood. The sequence came from a woman under 30 with Graves' hyperthyroidism. The CDR3 is CASSLVRHNEQFF. CDR3 bases: TGTGCCAGCAGTTTGGTGCGGCACAATGAGCAGTTCTTC.